Described below is a single T cell receptor (beta chain) sequence and its context. This entry belongs to a study of blood T cell repertoires in COVID-19. Study information: Spain, Italy and the United States supplied samples that represented acute and convalescent COVID-19. PBMCs, B-cell-depleted T cells, or T cells were the source of the cDNA or gDNA that made up the material.

Original processing notes: Quantification of nucleated cells was approximated via reference gene primer amplification. Here immunoSEQ multiplex PCR was the method, and the copy in TCRdb shows in-frame clones only, minus some. The DNA gave D and trimming, while V, J and clone size come from that table. Of approximately 180,000 clones in the sample, approximately 83% were seen once. With V trimmed by 0 bases and J by 0 bases, 8 bases remained unmatched. The germline V gene encodes CDR1 LGHDT and CDR2 YNNKEL (reference sequence). This CDR3 has 19 residues. The sequenced material came from peripheral blood. The chain combines TRBV3-1 (or the pseudogene TRBV3-2) with TRBJ2-6, with 7 bases matching TRBD1. The origin of this receptor is a human donor with active or convalescent COVID-19. The donor label of this sample is uncertain. Written as DNA, the CDR3 is TGTGCCAGCAGCCAAGATCCGGGACAGCCTCTCTCTGGGGCCAACGTCCTGACTTTC. It is translated as CASSQDPGQPLSGANVLTF.